Listed here is a single T cell receptor beta chain. Its antigen has not been determined. Libraries were constructed by the immunoSEQ multiplex PCR assay. For the multiplex PCR, a mixture combining 60 forward primers for TCR Vbeta segments and 13 reverse primers for TCR Jbeta segments was used. A multiplex PCR assay on genomic DNA amplified the CDR3 region of rearranged TCR beta genes. On the Illumina HiSeq System, the amplified TCR beta libraries were sequenced as 87-base-pair reads. As for the original processing: Across the 670 or so repertoires, a later analysis counted around 80 million unique TCR beta chains, roughly 11 million of which were shared by at least two donors. Raw reads were error-corrected and collapsed into unique sequences by a nearest-neighbor algorithm in which closely related sequences were merged to remove PCR and sequencing errors. To assign V, D and J gene segments, CDR3 sequences were aligned to IMGT reference sequences. For a sequence to be retained, a match of at least six nucleotides to both a V gene segment and a J gene segment was required. Rearrangements were called productive when the CDR3 lacked stop codons and stayed in frame with V and J; all others were non-productive. CDR3 was defined according to IMGT convention as the region running from the second conserved V-encoded cysteine to the conserved J-encoded phenylalanine. The earlier analysis of 587 of the donors excluded any sequence lacking an unambiguous match to a single V gene segment. An earlier analysis of some 610 of the donors called V segments functional above 56.7% productive rearrangements and segregating when the between-donor standard deviation exceeded 5%. A statistical classification framework was built to diagnose cytomegalovirus status from the catalog of TCR beta chain sequences. In a later analysis, V and J genes were assigned by comparing TCR nucleotide sequences against IMGT/GENE-DB human TR gene sequences. Using the TCRdist pipeline, a later analysis assigned CDR3 sequences along with most-parsimonious VDJ recombination scenarios. In a later analysis, each TCR beta chain was defined by its CDR3 amino acid sequence together with its V-gene family, and reads without a unique V-gene family were excluded. As a way to deal with suspected cross-contamination and a sequencing artifact, a later analysis dropped roughly 620 nucleotide sequences that were highly shared and had low generation probability. For each public chain, a later analysis derived a clonal expansion index from normalized ranks of inferred template counts within each repertoire. In a later analysis, generation probabilities were computed with a VDJ recombination model fitted to out-of-frame rearrangements, and the resulting probabilities were checked against IGoR. Hypergeometric tests were used in a later analysis to score TCR-TCR, TCR-HLA and TCR-CMV co-occurrence, with a repertoire-size bias correction applied to the TCR pairs. A later analysis estimated false discovery rates by permuting HLA or CMV assignments 20 times. In a later analysis, co-occurring TCRs were grouped with DBSCAN, and TCRdist sequence similarity was added when clustering was performed within HLA-allele-positive subsets. Co-occurrence clustering excluded repertoires with fewer than 30,000 or more than 120,000 public chains, plus five with anomalous nucleotide sharing. The source is immuneACCESS, and TCRdb retained only in-frame sequences with V and J called. Part of the clones is not carried over; for the studies checked, unresolved V genes explain less than half of this, and the remainder is unexplained. The V and J calls and clone size are taken from that table; D and trimming were inferred from the DNA. This sample's table has entries for under 200,000 clones. The ten largest account for approximately 0.72% of the sample.

The cohort comprised 710 or so healthy bone marrow donors. At the time of sampling, all cohort members were nominally healthy, though unrecorded immune exposures were likely present. The donor tested CMV seropositive and was one of the 289 seropositive cohort members. A peripheral blood sample was collected from each donor, and TCR beta sequencing was performed on peripheral blood mononuclear cells. Genomic DNA was extracted from the blood cell samples with the Qiagen DNeasy Blood Extraction Kit. This specimen belongs to a study of cytomegalovirus exposure and HLA in healthy donors (dated by TCRdb to 2016 to 2017). Concerning the study at large: In an earlier analysis of 587 of the donors, 250 to 300 Gb of sequence data and approximately 100 million unique TCR beta sequences from 180 million or so T cells were reported. Four or five DR-DQ haplotypes were handled as single units for association and clustering because linkage in the cohort was strong. In a later analysis, previously published TCR beta repertoires from about 640 donors were re-analyzed and high-resolution HLA genotyping was added so that TCR occurrence patterns could be studied. Rather than using new phenotypic data, the later analysis identified candidate immune exposures from TCR beta sequences and from how often those sequences occurred across donors. The study aimed to test whether cataloging public T cell receptors could reveal signatures of past pathogen exposure. Among the roughly 390 genotyped donors, roughly 80% belonged to the genetic ancestry cluster associated with self-reported Caucasian donors. An earlier analysis of 500 to 650 of the donors applied high-throughput TCR beta sequencing to assess whether each TCR beta V gene segment acted as functional or pseudogenic. A later genetic analysis took genome-wide SNP genotypes for about three fifths of the roughly 700 donors and used that subset as a discovery cohort. An early release that covered about 600 HLA-typed donors contained 300 to 350 gigabases of sequencing data and approximately 85 million unique TCR sequences. High-throughput TCR immunosequencing, statistical association of individual TCRs with disease status, and machine learning were combined to predict cytomegalovirus infection status. Typing coverage varied by locus: roughly 629-640 donors for A, B, C, DRB1 and DQB1; about 520 for DQA1; over 600 for DPA1; roughly 450 for DPB1. HLA typing included class I and class II loci at four-digit resolution. Every discovery cohort repertoire had been produced on one sequencing platform. The study profiled the T cell repertoires of 500 to 800 subjects by immunosequencing and related them to cytomegalovirus serostatus. On average, roughly 200,000 unique TCR beta nucleotide sequences were sequenced per donor among 398 genotyped donors of the cohort, with roughly 18% of those sequences being non-productive. Along with the approximately 700-subject first cohort, a separate validation cohort of more than 90 different subjects was used. Donor age, sex, ethnicity and CMV serostatus were compiled alongside the repertoire data.

The CDR3 numbers 13 residues from cysteine through phenylalanine. The retained sequence is limited to the CDR3, 39 bases, with the frame set at the first base. V and J lose 1 base and 3 bases, and a span of 6 bases separates them. The germline V gene sets CDR1 to LGHNA and CDR2 to YNFKEQ. What the authors observed across the whole study: An association between a missense DCLRE1C variant and V-gene and J-gene trimming of TCR beta chains was found in a later genetic analysis and replicated in an independent cohort. Because counts were too low, around 17 rarely observed V segments, including chromosome 9 orphons, were left out of the earlier analysis of 587 of the donors. The sequencing pipeline was judged likely to have produced a cluster of highly shared sequence variants as a technical artifact. Across donors, most TCR sequences were observed very rarely, whereas some public TCRs were present in many individuals. When HLA alleles, especially DR and DQ, strongly co-occurred, attributing TCR associations to individual alleles was difficult. According to a later genetic analysis, donors in an Asian-associated ancestry cluster had fewer N-insertions in productive TCRs than the approximately 650-donor mean. Because some donors lacked HLA typing at each locus, the association tests relied only on the typed subset. A later analysis found that TCR association rates varied across HLA loci, with DRB1 alleles showing the most associated TCRs and HLA-C alleles the fewest. In an earlier analysis of approximately 590 of the donors, most TCR beta V segments were observed in productive rearrangements about 90% or about 30% of the time, broadly matching IMGT annotations. Compared with equally common non-associated chains, HLA-associated TCR beta chains in a later analysis were more clonally expanded and had lower generation probabilities. The presence/absence analyses assumed that sequencing depth was roughly uniform across donors, and that assumption may not be true. In a later analysis, several top co-occurrence clusters were reported to appear linked to parvovirus B19, influenza, CMV and Epstein-Barr virus. A further reported finding was that TCR beta sequences accurately predicted the HLA-A and HLA-B alleles for most subjects in the first cohort. Immune exposure information for the cohort was limited to CMV serostatus. At a false discovery rate of 0.05, a later analysis linked 16,000 or so TCR beta sequences to specific HLA alleles. The 87-base-pair reads could not distinguish some IMGT-functional V segments, including TRBV6-2 and TRBV6-3, so those segments were excluded. Correlated functional status among segregating V segments might be attributable to linkage disequilibrium, but an unknown experimental factor could not be ruled out. Cytomegalovirus status was reported to be diagnosed by the classifier with high specificity and sensitivity in both the original and validation cohorts. The study gave a list of 150 to 200 TCR beta chains associated with cytomegalovirus. In this cohort, only TCR beta chains were sequenced, and detectable features were limited by the absence of alpha or paired-chain data. It was suggested by the authors that the approach could potentially be generalized to other disease states and immunological phenotypes. In vitro tests confirmed that a few of the cytomegalovirus-associated TCR beta chains recognize cytomegalovirus antigens. Most CMV-associated TCR beta chains appeared to be HLA-restricted in a later analysis, and the HLA associations seemed to be driven largely by CMV exposure.

This TCR was sampled from a woman between 18 and 29 years old in good health and CMV-seropositive. The sequenced sample was PBMCs. The sequence joins TRBV4-2 to TRBJ1-1, with the D gene not confidently named. For the CDR3, the sequence is CASSQVTDTEAFF. The DNA sequence follows: TGTGCCAGCAGCCAAGTTACAGACACTGAAGCTTTCTTT.